A selection of T cell receptor beta chains follows, all from one sample in a study of blood T cell repertoires in COVID-19. Sequencing used immunoSEQ multiplex PCR; TCRdb keeps in-frame clones, though not all of them. The sample lists over 150,000 clones, roughly 84% seen once, with 13% in the top ten. Source material: peripheral blood. All receptors derive from a human donor in a cohort sampled during active COVID-19. The CDR3 runs from the conserved cysteine through the conserved F or W. The order of the fields is D gene, J gene, V gene, clone size, CDR3 protein, CDR3 DNA. A D gene is named only where the DNA matches it firmly. A row's size may be missing; if present it is once, few, many or a size class.

>NA|TRBJ1-1|TRBV3-1/TRBV3-2|NA
CASSQGLTNTEAFF
TGTGCCAGCAGCCAGGGCCTAACGAACACTGAAGCTTTCTTT
>NA|TRBJ2-2|TRBV6-4|NA
CASSDRGRGRTGELFF
TGTGCCAGCAGTGACCGGGGCAGGGGACGGACCGGGGAGCTGTTTTTT
>NA|TRBJ2-3|TRBV5-1|NA
CASSSYGKALFTDTQYF
TGCGCCAGCTCAAGCTACGGGAAGGCCCTCTTTACAGATACGCAGTATTTT
>TRBD1|TRBJ1-1|TRBV5-1|few
CASSPQQGGTLSTEAFF
TGCGCCAGCAGCCCCCAACAGGGGGGGACGTTGAGCACTGAAGCTTTCTTT
>TRBD2|TRBJ2-2|TRBV7-9|NA
CASSLGGLAGLNTGELFF
TGTGCCAGCAGCTTAGGGGGACTAGCGGGACTGAACACCGGGGAGCTGTTTTTT
>TRBD1|TRBJ2-7|TRBV27|NA
CASSFDRDYEQYF
TGTGCCAGCAGTTTCGACAGGGACTACGAGCAGTACTTC
>NA|TRBJ1-2|TRBV21-1|few
CASKGQVYGYTF
TGTGCCAGCAAGGGACAAGTCTATGGCTACACCTTC
>NA|TRBJ1-2|TRBV4-1|NA
CASSQDGKYGYTF
TGCGCCAGCAGCCAAGACGGGAAATATGGCTACACCTTC
>TRBD2|TRBJ2-5|TRBV7-7|NA
CASSLEEGLAGIETQYF
TGTGCTAGCAGCTTAGAGGAGGGACTAGCGGGAATAGAGACCCAGTACTTC
>TRBD1|TRBJ1-2|TRBV6-6|NA
CASIPGGAGGYTF
TGTGCCAGCATCCCAGGGGGAGCTGGCGGCTACACCTTC
>NA|TRBJ1-4|TRBV30|NA
CASSNVYETTNEKLFF
TGTGCCTCCTCGAATGTTTATGAGACAACTAATGAAAAACTGTTTTTT
>NA|TRBJ1-6|TRBV27|NA
CASSNRWNSPLHF
TGTGCCAGCAGTAACCGGTGGAATTCACCCCTCCACTTT
>NA|TRBJ1-2|TRBV24-1|NA
CATSDYPPTGENYGYTF
TGTGCCACCAGTGATTACCCGCCGACAGGCGAAAACTATGGCTACACCTTC
>NA|TRBJ1-2|TRBV30|NA
CAWTTGGISGGYTF
TGTGCCTGGACTACAGGAGGGATCTCGGGAGGCTACACCTTC
>TRBD2|TRBJ2-7|TRBV7-2|NA
CASSLGTRSSYEQYF
TGTGCCAGCAGCCTCGGGACTAGGAGCTCCTACGAGCAGTACTTC
>TRBD1|TRBJ2-1|TRBV6-5|NA
CASSYRAGGYREQFF
TGTGCCAGCAGTTATAGGGCAGGGGGCTACAGAGAGCAGTTCTTC
>TRBD1|TRBJ1-1|TRBV5-1|NA
CASSEGQGKFTEAFF
TGCGCCAGCAGCGAGGGACAGGGGAAGTTCACTGAAGCTTTCTTT
>TRBD1|TRBJ2-7|TRBV5-5|NA
CASSLDATGVEQYF
TGTGCCAGCAGCTTGGACGCGACAGGGGTCGAGCAGTACTTC
>NA|TRBJ1-1|TRBV25-1|NA
CASSESDTEAFF
TGTGCCAGCAGTGAATCAGACACTGAAGCTTTCTTT
>TRBD2|TRBJ2-7|TRBV6-6|NA
CASSGPSGSSYEQYF
TGTGCCAGCAGTGGTCCTAGCGGGAGCTCCTACGAGCAGTACTTC
>NA|TRBJ1-6|TRBV6-4|NA
CASSSRGNSPLHF
TGTGCCAGCAGTTCCCGGGGAAATTCACCCCTCCACTTT
>NA|TRBJ2-7|TRBV2|NA
CASNRQSYEQYF
TGTGCCAGCAATAGACAGTCCTACGAGCAGTACTTC
>TRBD1|TRBJ2-2|TRBV5-1|NA
CASSSRTGNTGELFF
TGCGCCAGCAGCTCGCGGACAGGGAACACCGGGGAGCTGTTTTTT
>TRBD2|TRBJ2-3|TRBV2|NA
CASTLSGGSPDTQYF
TGTGCCAGCACCCTGAGCGGGGGGAGCCCAGATACGCAGTATTTT
>NA|TRBJ1-1|TRBV4-1|NA
CASSQGENTEAFF
TGCGCCAGCAGCCAGGGAGAGAACACTGAAGCTTTCTTT
>NA|TRBJ2-1|TRBV2|NA
CASSSEGPGGNEQFF
TGTGCCAGCAGTTCGGAGGGGCCAGGGGGGAATGAGCAGTTCTTC
>NA|TRBJ2-7|TRBV29-1|NA
CSVDREGQYEQYF
TGCAGCGTTGACAGGGAAGGGCAGTACGAGCAGTACTTC
>TRBD1|TRBJ1-2|TRBV5-1|NA
CASSSRQGVSPGYTF
TGCGCCAGCAGCTCCCGACAGGGTGTCAGTCCGGGCTACACCTTC
>TRBD2|TRBJ2-7|TRBV5-1|NA
CASSLAGTSDYEQYF
TGCGCCAGCAGCTTGGCTGGGACTAGCGATTACGAGCAGTACTTC
>NA|TRBJ2-6|TRBV5-1|NA
CASSFTGSGANVLTF
TGCGCCAGCAGCTTTACCGGCTCTGGGGCCAACGTCCTGACTTTC
>NA|TRBJ1-4|TRBV3-1/TRBV3-2|NA
CASSQLTDSPTNEKLFF
TGTGCCAGCAGCCAACTGACAGATTCCCCAACTAATGAAAAACTGTTTTTT
>TRBD2|TRBJ2-1|TRBV5-1|NA
CASSLGASGRTREFF
TGCGCCAGCAGCCTGGGGGCTAGCGGGAGGACCCGGGAGTTCTTC
>TRBD1|TRBJ2-1|TRBV6-5|NA
CASRSQGAYNEQFF
TGTGCCAGCAGATCACAGGGGGCATATAATGAGCAGTTCTTC
>TRBD1|TRBJ2-7|TRBV30|NA
CAWSANRGGGEQYF
TGTGCCTGGAGTGCGAACAGGGGTGGGGGCGAGCAGTACTTC
>NA|TRBJ2-1|TRBV6-5|NA
CASRRAQRYNEQFF
TGTGCCAGCAGGCGGGCCCAACGATACAATGAGCAGTTCTTC
>NA|TRBJ1-4|TRBV5-1|few
CASSIGGTNEKLFF
TGCGCCAGCAGCATTGGAGGGACTAATGAAAAACTGTTTTTT
>NA|TRBJ2-4|TRBV7-2|few
CASSLAGGTNIQYF
TGTGCCAGCAGCTTAGCCGGCGGGACGAACATTCAGTACTTC
>NA|TRBJ2-5|TRBV21-1|NA
CASSQEGETQYF
TGTGCCAGCAGCCAGGAGGGAGAGACCCAGTACTTC
>TRBD2|TRBJ2-5|TRBV5-4|NA
CASSSRGLAGEETQYF
TGTGCCAGCAGCTCTCGGGGACTAGCGGGAGAAGAGACCCAGTACTTC
>NA|TRBJ1-5|TRBV27|NA
CASSSVNQPQHF
TGTGCCAGCAGTTCGGTGAATCAGCCCCAGCATTTT
>TRBD1|TRBJ1-4|TRBV2|NA
CASSVSWTGNEKLFF
TGTGCCAGCAGTGTGTCGTGGACAGGGAATGAAAAACTGTTTTTT
>TRBD2|TRBJ2-7|TRBV7-2|NA
CASRPRLAEPYEQYF
TGTGCCAGCAGACCTAGACTAGCGGAACCCTACGAGCAGTACTTC
>TRBD1|TRBJ2-7|TRBV28|NA
CASTSDRGRYEQYF
TGTGCCAGCACCTCGGACAGGGGGCGGTACGAGCAGTACTTC
>NA|TRBJ2-5|TRBV27|NA
CASTILGAGSWRETQYF
TGTGCCAGCACCATTCTGGGGGCAGGGTCCTGGCGTGAGACCCAGTACTTC
>NA|TRBJ2-5|TRBV19|NA
CASSPRPAETQYF
TGTGCCAGTAGTCCCCGCCCCGCGGAGACCCAGTACTTC
>TRBD2|TRBJ2-7|TRBV3-1/TRBV3-2|NA
CASSPGPWREGDEQYF
TGTGCCAGCAGCCCCGGGCCCTGGCGGGAGGGCGACGAGCAGTACTTC